This T cell receptor (beta chain) came from a study of CD8+ T cells in alopecia areata. Across the study: The study gave tofacitinib for 6 to 18 months, then 6 months off drug. Findings and limits, study-wide: Scalp sample sequencing also detects resident alphabeta T cells of normal skin.

Extracted from the samples, RNA was reverse transcribed into cDNA to serve as the sequencing template. The assay was immunoSEQ multiplex PCR, and TCRdb's table has in-frame clones only and misses some. There are over 150,000 clones in the sample; around 63% occur only once, and roughly 1.7% lies in the top ten. There are 14 residues in the CDR3. Per germline, CDR1 SGDLS and CDR2 YYNGEE. V was pared by 3 bases and J by 5 bases, with 7 bases of the junction left unmatched. Researchers took lesional scalp punch biopsies and peripheral blood from people who were alopecia areata patients. Concerning this clone itself: Its cognate antigen is unknown.

The chain employs TRBV9 and TRBJ2-7; 8 positions agree with TRBD2. The sequence was collected from a human donor with alopecia areata. The sample here was CD4+ T cells sorted from blood, taken at week 0. Here the CDR3 DNA reads TGTGCCAGCAGCGACGGGACTAGGCCCCACGAGCAGTACTTC. It is translated as CASSDGTRPHEQYF.